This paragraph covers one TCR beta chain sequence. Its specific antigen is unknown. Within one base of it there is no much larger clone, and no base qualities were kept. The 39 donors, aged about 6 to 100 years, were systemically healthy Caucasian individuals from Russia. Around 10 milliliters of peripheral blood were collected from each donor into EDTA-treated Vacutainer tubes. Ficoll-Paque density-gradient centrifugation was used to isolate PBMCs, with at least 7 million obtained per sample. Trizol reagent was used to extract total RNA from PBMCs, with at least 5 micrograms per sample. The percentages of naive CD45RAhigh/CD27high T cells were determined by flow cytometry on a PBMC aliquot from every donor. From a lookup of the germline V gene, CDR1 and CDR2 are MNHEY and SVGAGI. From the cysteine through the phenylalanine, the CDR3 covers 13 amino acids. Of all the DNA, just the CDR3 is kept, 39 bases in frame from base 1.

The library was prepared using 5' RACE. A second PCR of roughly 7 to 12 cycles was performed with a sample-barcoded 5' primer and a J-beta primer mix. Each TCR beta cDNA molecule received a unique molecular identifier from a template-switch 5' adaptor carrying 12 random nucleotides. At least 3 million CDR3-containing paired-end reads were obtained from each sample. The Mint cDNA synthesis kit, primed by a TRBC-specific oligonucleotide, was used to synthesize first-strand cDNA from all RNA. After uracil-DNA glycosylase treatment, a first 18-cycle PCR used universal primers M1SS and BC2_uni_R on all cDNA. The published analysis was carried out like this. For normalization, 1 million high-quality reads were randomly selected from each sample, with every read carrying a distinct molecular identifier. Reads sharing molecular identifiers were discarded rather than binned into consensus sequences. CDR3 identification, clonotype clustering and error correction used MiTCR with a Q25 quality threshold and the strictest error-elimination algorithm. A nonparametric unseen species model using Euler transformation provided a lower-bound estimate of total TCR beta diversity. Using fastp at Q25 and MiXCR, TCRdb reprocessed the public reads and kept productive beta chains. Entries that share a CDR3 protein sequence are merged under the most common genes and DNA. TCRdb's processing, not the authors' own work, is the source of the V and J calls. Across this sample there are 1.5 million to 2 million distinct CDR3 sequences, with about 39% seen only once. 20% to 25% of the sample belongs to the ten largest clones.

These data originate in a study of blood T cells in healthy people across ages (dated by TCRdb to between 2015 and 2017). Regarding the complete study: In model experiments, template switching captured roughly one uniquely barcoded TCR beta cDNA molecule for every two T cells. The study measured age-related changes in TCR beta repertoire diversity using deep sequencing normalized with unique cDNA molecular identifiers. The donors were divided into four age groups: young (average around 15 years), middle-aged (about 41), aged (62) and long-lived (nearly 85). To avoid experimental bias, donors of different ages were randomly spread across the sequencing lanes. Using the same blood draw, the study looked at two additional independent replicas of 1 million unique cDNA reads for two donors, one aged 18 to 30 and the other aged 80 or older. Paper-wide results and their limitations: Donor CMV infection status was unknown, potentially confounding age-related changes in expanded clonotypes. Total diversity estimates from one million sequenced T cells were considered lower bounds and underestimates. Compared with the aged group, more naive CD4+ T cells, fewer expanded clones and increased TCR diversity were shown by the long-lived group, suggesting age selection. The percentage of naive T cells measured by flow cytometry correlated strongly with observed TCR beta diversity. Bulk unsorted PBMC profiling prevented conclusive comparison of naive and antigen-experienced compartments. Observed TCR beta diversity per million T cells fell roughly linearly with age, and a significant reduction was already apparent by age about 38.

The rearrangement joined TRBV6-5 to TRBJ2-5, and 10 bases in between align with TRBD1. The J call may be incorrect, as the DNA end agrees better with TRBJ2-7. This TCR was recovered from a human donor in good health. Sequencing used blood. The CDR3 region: CATRDRGYNEQYF. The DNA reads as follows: TGTGCCACCCGGGACAGGGGTTACAACGAGCAGTACTTC.